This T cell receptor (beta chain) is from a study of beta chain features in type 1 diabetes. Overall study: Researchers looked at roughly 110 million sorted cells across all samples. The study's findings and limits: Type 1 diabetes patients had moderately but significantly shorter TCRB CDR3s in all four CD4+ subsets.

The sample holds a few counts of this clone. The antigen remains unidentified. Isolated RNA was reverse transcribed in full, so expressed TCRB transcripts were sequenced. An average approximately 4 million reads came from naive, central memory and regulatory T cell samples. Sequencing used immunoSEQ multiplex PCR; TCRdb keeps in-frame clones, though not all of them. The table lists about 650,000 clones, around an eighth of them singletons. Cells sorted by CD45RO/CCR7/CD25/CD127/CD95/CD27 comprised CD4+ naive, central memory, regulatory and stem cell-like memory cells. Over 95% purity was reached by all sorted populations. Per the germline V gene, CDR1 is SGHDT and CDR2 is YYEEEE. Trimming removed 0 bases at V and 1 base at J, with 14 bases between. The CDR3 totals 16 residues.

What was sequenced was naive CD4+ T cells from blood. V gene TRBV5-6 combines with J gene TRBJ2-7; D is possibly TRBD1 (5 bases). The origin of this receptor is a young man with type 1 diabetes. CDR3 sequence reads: CASSLDKGAHSYEQYF. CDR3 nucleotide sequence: TGTGCCAGCAGCTTGGACAAAGGGGCCCATTCCTACGAGCAGTACTTC. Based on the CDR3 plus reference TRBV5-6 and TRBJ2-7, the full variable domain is DAGVTQSPTHLIKTRGQQVTLRCSPKSGHDTVSWYQQALGQGPQFIFQYYEEEERQRGNFPDRFSGHQFPNYSSELNVNALLLGDSALYLCASSLDKGAHSYEQYFGPGTRLTVT.